This T cell receptor (beta chain) emerged from a study of OX40 agonist ivuxolimab in advanced cancers. Germline lookup yields CDR1 MNHNS and CDR2 SASEGT. V lost 1 base, J lost 1 base, and 12 bases stayed unmatched. The CDR3 extends over 18 amino acids. The assay was immunoSEQ multiplex PCR, and TCRdb's table has in-frame clones only and misses some. The sample has tens of thousands of clones, 79% seen once; the top ten hold roughly 23%. The chain combines TRBV6-1 with TRBJ1-2; TRBD1 agrees at 7 bases. The source is an adult with an advanced solid tumor such as melanoma, head and neck, liver or kidney cancer. Specimen: CD4+ or CD8+ T cells sorted from blood, collected in a trial of the OX40 agonist ivuxolimab. CDR3 nucleotide sequence: TGTGCCAGCAGTGAAGTTCCCGGGACAGCACTTCATAACTATGGCTACACCTTC. This sequence encodes CASSEVPGTALHNYGYTF.